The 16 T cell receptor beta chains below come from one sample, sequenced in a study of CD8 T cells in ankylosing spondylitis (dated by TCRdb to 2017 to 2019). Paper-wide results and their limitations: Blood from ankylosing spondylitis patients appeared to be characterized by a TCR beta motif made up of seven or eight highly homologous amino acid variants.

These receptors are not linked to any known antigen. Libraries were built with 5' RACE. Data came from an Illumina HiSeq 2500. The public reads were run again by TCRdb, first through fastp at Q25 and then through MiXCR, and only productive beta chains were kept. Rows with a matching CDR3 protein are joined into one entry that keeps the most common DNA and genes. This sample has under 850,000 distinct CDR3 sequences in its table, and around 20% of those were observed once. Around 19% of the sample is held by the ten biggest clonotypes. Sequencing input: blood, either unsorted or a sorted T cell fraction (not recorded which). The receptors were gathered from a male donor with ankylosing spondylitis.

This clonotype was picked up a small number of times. The CDR3, as DNA: TGTGCCAGCGGTTCCATGCGAGCCGGGGAGCTGTTTTTT. This sequence encodes CASGSMRAGELFF. This chain links TRBV6-6 with TRBJ2-2; D is unresolved. The CDR3 loop spans 13 amino acids. V was pared by 8 bases and J by 6 bases, with 13 bases between. Germline CDR1 and CDR2: MNHNY and SVGAGI (reference sequence).

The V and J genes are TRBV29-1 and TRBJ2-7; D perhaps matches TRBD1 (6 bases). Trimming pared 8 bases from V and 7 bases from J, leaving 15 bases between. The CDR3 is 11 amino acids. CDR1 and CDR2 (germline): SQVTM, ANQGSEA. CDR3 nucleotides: TGCAGCATCAGACAGGAGTGGGAGCAGTACTTC. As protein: CSIRQEWEQYF.

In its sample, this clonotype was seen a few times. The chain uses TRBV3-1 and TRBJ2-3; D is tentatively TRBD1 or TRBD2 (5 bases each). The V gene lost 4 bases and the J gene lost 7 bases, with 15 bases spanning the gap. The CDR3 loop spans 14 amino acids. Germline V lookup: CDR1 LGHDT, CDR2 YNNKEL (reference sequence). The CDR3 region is CASSPSGAANTQYF. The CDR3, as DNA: TGTGCCAGCAGCCCCTCCGGGGCGGCGAATACGCAGTATTTT.

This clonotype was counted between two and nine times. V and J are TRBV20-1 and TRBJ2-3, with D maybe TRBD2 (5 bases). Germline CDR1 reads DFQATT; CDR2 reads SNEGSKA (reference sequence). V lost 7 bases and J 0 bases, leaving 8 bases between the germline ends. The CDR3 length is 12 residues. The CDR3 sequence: CSGTGSTDTQYF. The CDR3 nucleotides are TGCAGTGGGACGGGGAGCACAGATACGCAGTATTTT.

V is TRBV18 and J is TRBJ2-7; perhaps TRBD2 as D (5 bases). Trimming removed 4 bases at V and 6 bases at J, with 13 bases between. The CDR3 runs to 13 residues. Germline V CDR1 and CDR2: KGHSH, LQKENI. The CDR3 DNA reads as TGTGCCAGCTCACTGGGTCTAGCAAGCGAGCAGTACTTC. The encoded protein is CASSLGLASEQYF.

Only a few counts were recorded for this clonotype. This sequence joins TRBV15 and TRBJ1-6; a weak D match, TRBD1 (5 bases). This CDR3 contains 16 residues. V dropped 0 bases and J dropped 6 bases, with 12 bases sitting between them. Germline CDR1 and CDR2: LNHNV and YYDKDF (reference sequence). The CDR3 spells CATSREQGWSNSPLHF. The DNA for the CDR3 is TGTGCCACCAGCAGAGAGCAGGGATGGTCTAATTCACCCCTCCACTTT.

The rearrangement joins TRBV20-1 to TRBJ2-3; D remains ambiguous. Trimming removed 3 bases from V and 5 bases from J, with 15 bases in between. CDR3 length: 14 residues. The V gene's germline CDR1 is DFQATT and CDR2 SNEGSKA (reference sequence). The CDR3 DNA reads TGCAGTGCTAGGACTGACCCGAATGAAGATACGCAGTATTTT. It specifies CSARTDPNEDTQYF.

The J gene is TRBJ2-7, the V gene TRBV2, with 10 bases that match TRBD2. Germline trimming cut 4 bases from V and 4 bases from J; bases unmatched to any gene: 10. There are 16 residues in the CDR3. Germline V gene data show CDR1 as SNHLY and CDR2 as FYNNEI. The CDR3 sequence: CASSAPGGLARYEQYF. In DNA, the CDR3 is TGTGCCAGCAGTGCCCCGGGGGGACTAGCGCGGTACGAGCAGTACTTC.

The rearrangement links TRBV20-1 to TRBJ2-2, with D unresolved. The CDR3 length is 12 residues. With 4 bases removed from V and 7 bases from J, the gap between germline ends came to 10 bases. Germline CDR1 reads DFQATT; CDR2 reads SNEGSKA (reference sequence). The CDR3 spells CSANRDNGELFF. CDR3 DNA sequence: TGCAGTGCTAATAGGGATAACGGGGAGCTGTTTTTT.

Written as DNA, the CDR3 is TGTGCCAGCTTCGGGCAGGGATCTATAAACTATGGCTACACCTTC. The encoded protein is CASFGQGSINYGYTF. This chain uses TRBV7-2 with TRBJ1-2, with TRBD1 as a possible D gene (5 bases). CDR1 and CDR2 from the germline V gene are SGHTA and FQGNSA. There are 15 residues in the CDR3. V lost 8 bases and J 2 bases, leaving 18 bases between the germline ends.

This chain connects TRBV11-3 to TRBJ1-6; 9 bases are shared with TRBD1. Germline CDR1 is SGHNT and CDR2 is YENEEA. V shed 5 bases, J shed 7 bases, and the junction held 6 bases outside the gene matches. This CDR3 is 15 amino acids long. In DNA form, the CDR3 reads TGTGCCAGCAGCCCCTCGGGACAGGGAAATTCACCCCTCCACTTT. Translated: CASSPSGQGNSPLHF.

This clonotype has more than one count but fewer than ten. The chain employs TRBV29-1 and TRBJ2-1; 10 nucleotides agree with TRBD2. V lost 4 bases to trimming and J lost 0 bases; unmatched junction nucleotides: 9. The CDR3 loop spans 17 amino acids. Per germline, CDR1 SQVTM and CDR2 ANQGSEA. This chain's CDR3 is CSVGSSGGSTSYNEQFF. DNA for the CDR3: TGCAGCGTTGGATCTAGCGGGGGTTCAACCTCCTACAATGAGCAGTTCTTC.

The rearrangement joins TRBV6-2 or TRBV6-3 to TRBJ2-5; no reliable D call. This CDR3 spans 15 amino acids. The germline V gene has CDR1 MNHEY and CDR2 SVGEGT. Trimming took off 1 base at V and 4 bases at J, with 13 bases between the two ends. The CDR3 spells CASSYFAATPETQYF. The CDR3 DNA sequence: TGTGCCAGCAGTTACTTTGCGGCGACCCCAGAGACCCAGTACTTC.

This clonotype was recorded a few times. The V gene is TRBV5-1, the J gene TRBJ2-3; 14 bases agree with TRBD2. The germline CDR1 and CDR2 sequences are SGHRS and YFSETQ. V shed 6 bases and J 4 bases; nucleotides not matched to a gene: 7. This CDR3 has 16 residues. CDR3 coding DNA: TGCGCCAGCACCTCAGGACTAGCGGGGGGTTCAGATACGCAGTATTTT. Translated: CASTSGLAGGSDTQYF. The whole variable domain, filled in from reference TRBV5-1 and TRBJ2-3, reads KAGVTQTPRYLIKTRGQQVTLSCSPISGHRSVSWYQQTPGQGLQFLFEYFSETQRNKGNFPGRFSGRQFSNSRSEMNVSTLELGDSALYLCASTSGLAGGSDTQYFGPGTRLTVL.

The CDR3, as DNA: TGTGCCAGCAGGCGACAGGGGCTCACTGAAGCTTTCTTT. This encodes CASRRQGLTEAFF. The chain couples TRBV6-1 to TRBJ1-1, with 8 bases that match TRBD1. The CDR3 loop spans 13 amino acids. V dropped 6 bases and J dropped 4; count of bases not matched to a gene: 4. Germline V CDR1 and CDR2: MNHNS, SASEGT.

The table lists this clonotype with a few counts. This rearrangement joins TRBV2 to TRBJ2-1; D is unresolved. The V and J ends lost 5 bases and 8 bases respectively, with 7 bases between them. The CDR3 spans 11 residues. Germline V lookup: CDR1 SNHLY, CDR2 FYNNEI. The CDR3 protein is CASSPIHEQFF. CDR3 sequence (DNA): TGTGCCAGCAGTCCGATCCATGAGCAGTTCTTC.